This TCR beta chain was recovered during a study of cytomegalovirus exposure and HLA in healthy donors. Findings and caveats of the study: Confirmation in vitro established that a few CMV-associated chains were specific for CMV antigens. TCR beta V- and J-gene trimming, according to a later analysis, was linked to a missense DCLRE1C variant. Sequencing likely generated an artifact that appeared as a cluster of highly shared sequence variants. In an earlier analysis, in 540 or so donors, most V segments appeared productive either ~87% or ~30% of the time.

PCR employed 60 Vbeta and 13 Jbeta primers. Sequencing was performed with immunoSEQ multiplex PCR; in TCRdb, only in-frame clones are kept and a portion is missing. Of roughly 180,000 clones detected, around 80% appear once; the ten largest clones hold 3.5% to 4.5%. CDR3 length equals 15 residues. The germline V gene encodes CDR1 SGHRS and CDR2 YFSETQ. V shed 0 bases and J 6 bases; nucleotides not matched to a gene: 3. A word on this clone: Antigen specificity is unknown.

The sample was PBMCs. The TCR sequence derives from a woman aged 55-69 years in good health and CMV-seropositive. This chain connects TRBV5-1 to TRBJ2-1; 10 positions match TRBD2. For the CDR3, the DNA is TGCGCCAGCAGCTTGGTTAGCGGGGGGAGCAATGAGCAGTTCTTC. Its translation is CASSLVSGGSNEQFF.